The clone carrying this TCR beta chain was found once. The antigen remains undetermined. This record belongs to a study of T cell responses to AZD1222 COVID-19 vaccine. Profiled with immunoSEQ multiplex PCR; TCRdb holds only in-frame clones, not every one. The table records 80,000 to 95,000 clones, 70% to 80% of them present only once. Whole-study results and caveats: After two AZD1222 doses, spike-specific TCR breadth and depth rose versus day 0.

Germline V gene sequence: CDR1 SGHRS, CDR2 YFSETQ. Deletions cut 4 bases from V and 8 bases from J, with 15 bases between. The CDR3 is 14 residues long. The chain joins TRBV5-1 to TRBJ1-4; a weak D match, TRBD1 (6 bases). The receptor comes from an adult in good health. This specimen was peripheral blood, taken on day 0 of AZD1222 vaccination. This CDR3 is CASSPPGVDEKLFF. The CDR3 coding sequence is TGCGCCAGCAGCCCGCCAGGGGTTGACGAAAAACTGTTTTTT.